The clone carrying this T cell receptor beta chain was observed a handful of times. What it binds is unknown. It was cDNA, reverse transcribed from extracted RNA, that served as the sequencing template. TCRdb's table, derived via immunoSEQ multiplex PCR, lists solely in-frame clones and lacks some. The sample contains about 120,000 clones, about 49% of which appear only once. This sample stems from a study of CD8+ T cells in alopecia areata. Study-level points and caveats: Alopecia totalis/universalis scalp especially showed more expanded CD8+ clones than normal scalp.

Germline CDR1 SQVTM, CDR2 ANQGSEA. The CDR3 has 13 residues. Trimming pared 4 bases from V and 3 bases from J, leaving 13 bases between. This material consisted of CD8+ T cells sorted from blood, taken at week 0. This rearrangement joins TRBV29-1 to TRBJ2-7; possibly TRBD2 for D (5 bases). The clonotype was recovered from a human donor with alopecia areata. DNA of the CDR3: TGCAGCGTTGTTACTCCCCGGGGCTACGAGCAGTACTTC. This codes for CSVVTPRGYEQYF.